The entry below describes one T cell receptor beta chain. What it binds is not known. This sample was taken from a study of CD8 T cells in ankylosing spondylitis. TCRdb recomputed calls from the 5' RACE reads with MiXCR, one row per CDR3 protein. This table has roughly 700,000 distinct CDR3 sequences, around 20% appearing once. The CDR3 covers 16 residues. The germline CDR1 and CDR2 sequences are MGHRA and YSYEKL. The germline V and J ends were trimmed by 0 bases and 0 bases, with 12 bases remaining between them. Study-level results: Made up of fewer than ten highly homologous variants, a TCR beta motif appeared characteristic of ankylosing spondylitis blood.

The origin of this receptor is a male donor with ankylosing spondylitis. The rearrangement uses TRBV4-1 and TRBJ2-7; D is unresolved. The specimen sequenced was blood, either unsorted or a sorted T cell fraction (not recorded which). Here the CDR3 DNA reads TGCGCCAGCAGCCAAGAAGAGACTCCGAGCTCCTACGAGCAGTACTTC. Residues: CASSQEETPSSYEQYF.